This T cell receptor beta chain was sequenced in a study of cytomegalovirus exposure and HLA in healthy donors. Germline V gene lookup returns CDR1 SGHAT and CDR2 FQNNGV. V was pared by 5 bases and J by 1 base, with 11 bases between. The CDR3 sequence is 14 residues long. The PCR was carried out with 60 Vbeta primers and 13 Jbeta primers. Clones were read by immunoSEQ multiplex PCR, and TCRdb kept only the in-frame ones, dropping some. The sample contains about 60,000 clones, approximately 80% of which appear only once. The sequence was collected from a woman aged 40 to 50 in good health and CMV-seropositive. Input material: PBMCs. V usage is TRBV11-2 and J usage is TRBJ1-1, with a tentative D call TRBD1 (5 bases). CDR3 nucleotide sequence: TGTGCCAGCAGCCTATACCAGGGGAACACTGAAGCTTTCTTT. Encoded protein: CASSLYQGNTEAFF. Full variable domain (remainder filled in from reference TRBV11-2 and TRBJ1-1): EAGVAQSPRYKIIEKRQSVAFWCNPISGHATLYWYQQILGQGPKLLIQFQNNGVVDDSQLPKDRFSAERLKGVDSTLKIQPAKLEDSAVYLCASSLYQGNTEAFFGQGTRLTVV.